Following are 3 T cell receptor beta chains from one sample sequenced in a study of beta chain features in type 1 diabetes. Reverse transcription of all isolated RNA meant that expressed TCRB transcripts were sequenced. Sequencing used immunoSEQ multiplex PCR; TCRdb keeps in-frame clones, though not all of them. The table shows about 250,000 clones, with 11% to 15% occurring only once. The sequencing input was naive CD4+ T cells from blood. These receptors were obtained from a woman in her 40s in good health.

J is TRBJ2-2 and V is TRBV5-1, with D possibly being TRBD2 (6 bases). The CDR3 sequence is 14 residues long. Trimming shortened V by 3 bases and J by 1 base, and 7 bases separated the two germline ends. CDR1 is SGHRS, CDR2 YFSETQ, per germline. For the CDR3, the DNA is TGCGCCAGCAGCTACGGGGGGAACACCGGGGAGCTGTTTTTT. Its protein is CASSYGGNTGELFF. The whole variable domain, remainder taken from reference TRBV5-1 and TRBJ2-2, is KAGVTQTPRYLIKTRGQQVTLSCSPISGHRSVSWYQQTPGQGLQFLFEYFSETQRNKGNFPGRFSGRQFSNSRSEMNVSTLELGDSALYLCASSYGGNTGELFFGEGSRLTVL.

This clone was observed a handful of times. This chain connects TRBV2 to TRBJ1-2, with 11 positions matching TRBD1. V lost 6 bases and J lost 4; bases outside the gene matches: 1. Germline CDR1 SNHLY, CDR2 FYNNEI. The length of the CDR3 is 13 residues. The CDR3 DNA reads TGTGCCAGCAGGGGGACAGGGGGCTATGGCTACACCTTC. Protein sequence: CASRGTGGYGYTF. Full variable domain (remainder filled in from reference TRBV2 and TRBJ1-2): EPEVTQTPSHQVTQMGQEVILRCVPISNHLYFYWYRQILGQKVEFLVSFYNNEISEKSEIFDDQFSVERPDGSNFTLKIRSTKLEDSAMYFCASRGTGGYGYTFGSGTRLTVV.

This rearrangement joins TRBV2 to TRBJ1-5; the D gene is possibly TRBD1 (6 bases). In germline, CDR1 is SNHLY, CDR2 FYNNEI. Trimming shortened V by 6 bases and J by 1 base, and 13 bases separated the two germline ends. The CDR3 has 15 amino acids. In DNA form, the CDR3 reads TGTGCCAGCAGGGCACAGGGTAGGAGCAATCAGCCCCAGCATTTT. It is translated as CASRAQGRSNQPQHF.